This T cell receptor (beta chain) was captured in a study of T cells in Graves' hyperthyroidism and ophthalmopathy. This CDR3 comprises 17 residues. V lost 2 bases and J lost 0; bases outside the gene matches: 2. In germline, CDR1 is MNHNY, CDR2 SVGAGI (reference sequence). Amplification of TCR beta CDR3 regions used RNA as the template. Using the HTBI primer set, a first-round RT-PCR was run on the TCR CDR3. TCRdb reanalysed the multiplex PCR reads using MiXCR and keeps one entry per CDR3 protein. Here the sample spans about 49,000 distinct CDR3 sequences, roughly 56% being singletons. At least ten counts were recorded for this clonotype.

This chain links TRBV6-6 with TRBJ1-6; 9 bases agree with TRBD1. The specimen was peripheral blood or thyroid tissue (not recorded which). This TCR was recovered from a man aged 18-30 years with Graves' hyperthyroidism. Here the CDR3 reads CASSYVTGGSYNSPLHF. The CDR3 DNA sequence: TGTGCCAGCAGTTACGTGACAGGGGGCTCCTATAATTCACCCCTCCACTTT.